This T cell receptor (beta chain) stems from a study of CD8 T cell repertoires and HIV-1 epitope variants. Whole-study context: Cultures ran around nine days, with IL-2, IL-7 and IL-15 added on days 3 and 7. Separate from the cultures, 1M uncultured T cells served as baseline. The study, taken as a whole, reports: Some 10 antigen-specific TCR beta clonotypes were found; more than five seemed cross-reactive to variants.

This table comes from immunoSEQ multiplex PCR, and its TCRdb copy is limited to in-frame clones, with some not included. The sample records 4,500 to 7,000 clones, around three fifths being singletons. Remarks on this clone: The antigen is not known.

The germline V gene has CDR1 MNHEY and CDR2 SMNVEV (reference sequence). The V end was cut by 5 bases, the J end by 2 bases, with 10 bases between. The CDR3 is 13 residues long. The sequenced sample consisted of cultured CD8+ T cells derived from PBMCs. The chain joins TRBV27 to TRBJ2-7; D unresolved. The TCR sequence derives from a male donor with HIV. Written as DNA, the CDR3 is TGTGCCAGCAGTCCCGCCCGAACCTACGAGCAGTACTTC. Translation: CASSPARTYEQYF.